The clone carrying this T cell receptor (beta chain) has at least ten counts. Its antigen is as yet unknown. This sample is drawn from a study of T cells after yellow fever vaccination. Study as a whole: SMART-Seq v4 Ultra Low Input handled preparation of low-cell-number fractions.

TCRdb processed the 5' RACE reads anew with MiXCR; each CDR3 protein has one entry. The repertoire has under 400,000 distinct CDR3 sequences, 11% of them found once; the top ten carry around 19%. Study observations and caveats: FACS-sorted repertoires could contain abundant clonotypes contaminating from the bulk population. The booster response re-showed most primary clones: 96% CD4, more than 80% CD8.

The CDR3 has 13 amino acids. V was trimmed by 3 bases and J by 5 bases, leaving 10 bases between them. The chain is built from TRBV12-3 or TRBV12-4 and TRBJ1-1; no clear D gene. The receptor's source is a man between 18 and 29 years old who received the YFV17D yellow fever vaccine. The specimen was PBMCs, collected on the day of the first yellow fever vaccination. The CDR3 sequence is CASSFERGTEAFF. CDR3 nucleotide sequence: TGTGCCAGCAGTTTTGAGCGAGGGACTGAAGCTTTCTTT.